These T cell receptor beta chains were read from a single sample in a study of cytomegalovirus exposure and HLA in healthy donors. Some clones are missing from TCRdb's copy, which holds only in-frame ones; the method was immunoSEQ multiplex PCR. There are about 250,000 clones in the sample; approximately 78% occur only once, and approximately 0.47% lies in the top ten. The specimen sequenced was PBMCs. Receptor source: a boy under 18 in good health and CMV-seronegative. The CDR3 runs from the conserved cysteine through the conserved F or W.

J gene,V gene,CDR3 protein
TRBJ1-4,TRBV11-3,CASSYEATNEKLFF
TRBJ2-1,TRBV5-1,CASSLAGVGGNGQFF
TRBJ2-3,TRBV4-1,CASSQNRRRGQSSTDTQYF
TRBJ1-6,TRBV2,CAIQMGQGVSYNSPLHF
TRBJ1-4,TRBV11-3,CASSSSGGATNEKLFF
TRBJ2-2,TRBV10-1,CASSGKSQNTGELFF
TRBJ2-7,TRBV6-1,CASSKQGIARNEQYF
TRBJ1-3,TRBV7-6,CASSPLGWSSGNTIYF
TRBJ2-1,TRBV9,CASATGGLSASGEQFF
TRBJ2-7,TRBV27,CASSLLDRLPGVQYF
TRBJ2-3,TRBV7-8,CASRDRIDTDTQYF
TRBJ2-7,TRBV29-1,CSVVGLARYEQYF
TRBJ1-2,TRBV19,CASSYPEGVGYTF
TRBJ1-2,TRBV4-1,CASSRQTGLGGYTF
TRBJ2-5,TRBV5-1,CASSRAGQETQYF
TRBJ1-2,TRBV4-1,CASSHPRVGGYTF
TRBJ1-1,TRBV7-3,CASSSQGPGTEAFF
TRBJ2-3,TRBV11-3,CASSFRSGGAVDTQYF
TRBJ2-1,TRBV10-3,CAISDVSGRESSYNEQFF
TRBJ2-7,TRBV6-1,CASRAHGDRGYEQYF
TRBJ1-1,TRBV7-9,CASSLLPGSNTEAFF
TRBJ2-7,TRBV7-2,CASSPAPLAGGAYEQYF
TRBJ1-4,TRBV25-1,CASSGSSRKLFF
TRBJ2-1,TRBV5-1,CASRRTSSYNEQFF
TRBJ1-3,TRBV5-4,CASSPAGLGNTIYF
TRBJ1-1,TRBV18,CASSIDRGGDTEAFF
TRBJ1-5,TRBV12-5,CASGLQQGANQPQHF
TRBJ1-4,TRBV18,CASSPHRWPPEKLFF
TRBJ1-2,TRBV30,CACKRSRGYTF
TRBJ2-3,TRBV6-1,CASSEGGRSTDTQYF
TRBJ2-3,TRBV5-1,CASSLQGADTQYF
TRBJ1-1,TRBV9,CASSVTGGNTEAFF
TRBJ1-5,TRBV13,CASSLSKRGFRQPQHF
TRBJ1-2,TRBV6-1,CASSEGQDYYYGYTF
TRBJ2-2,TRBV6-5,CASGQTGGTGELFF
TRBJ1-5,TRBV27,CASSLSIGGPSNQPQHF